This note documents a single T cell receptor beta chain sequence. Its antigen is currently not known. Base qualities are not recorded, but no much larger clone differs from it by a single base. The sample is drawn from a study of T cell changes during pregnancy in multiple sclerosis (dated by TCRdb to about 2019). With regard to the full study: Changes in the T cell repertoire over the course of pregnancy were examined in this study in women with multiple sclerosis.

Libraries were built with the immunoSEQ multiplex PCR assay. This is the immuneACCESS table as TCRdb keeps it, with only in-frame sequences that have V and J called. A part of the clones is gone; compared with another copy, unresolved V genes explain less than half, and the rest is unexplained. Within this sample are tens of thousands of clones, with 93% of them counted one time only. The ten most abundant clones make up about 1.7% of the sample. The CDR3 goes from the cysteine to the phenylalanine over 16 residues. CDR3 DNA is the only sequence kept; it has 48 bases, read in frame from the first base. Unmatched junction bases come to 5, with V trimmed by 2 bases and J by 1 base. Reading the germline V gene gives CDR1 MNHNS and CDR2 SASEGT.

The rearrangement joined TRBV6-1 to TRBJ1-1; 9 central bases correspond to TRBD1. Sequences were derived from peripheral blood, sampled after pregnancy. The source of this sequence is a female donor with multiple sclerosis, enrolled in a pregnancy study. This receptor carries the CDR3 CASSERTGVPNTEAFF. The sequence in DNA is TGTGCCAGCAGTGAACGGACAGGGGTCCCGAACACTGAAGCTTTCTTT.